The 13 T cell receptor beta chains below come from one sample, sequenced in a study of human T cells and chemical hapten exposure. Each CDR3 protein is one row after TCRdb ran MiXCR on the RACE reads. This sample yields some 380,000 distinct CDR3 sequences, of which more than 4.5% are seen a single time; around 2% belongs to the top ten. The sample's time point: patch test 1, 2 weeks after DPC sensitization. Regarding treatment: therapeutic diphenylcyclopropenone sensitization with weekly scalp DPC. The material was whole blood, obtained in connection with sensitization to the hapten diphenylcyclopropenone (DPC). These receptors came from a woman in her fifties or sixties with alopecia areata. Some clones in this sample may be carry-over from other donors' samples.

Many counts were recorded for this clonotype. V and J are TRBV5-6 and TRBJ2-7, with D maybe TRBD1 (6 bases). Germline CDR1 is SGHDT and CDR2 is YYEEEE. Trimming pared 3 bases from V and 1 base from J, leaving 14 bases between. There are 15 residues in the CDR3. Written as DNA, the CDR3 is TGTGCCAGCAGCTGGGGGCCCGCCGGGTCCTACGAGCAGTACTTC. Protein product: CASSWGPAGSYEQYF.

CDR3: CASSGTRNYNEQFF. CDR3 in DNA: TGTGCCAGTTCAGGCACCCGAAACTACAATGAGCAGTTCTTC. The chain carries TRBV7-9 and TRBJ2-1; no clear D. The CDR3 consists of 14 residues. Looked up from germline, CDR1 is SEHNR and CDR2 is FQNEAQ (reference sequence). Trimming left V 9 bases short and J 3 bases short, with 15 bases between.

CDR3 sequence (DNA): TGTGCCAGCAGCTTTCTAGCGGATCGCTACGAGCAGTACTTC. This codes for CASSFLADRYEQYF. The V call is TRBV7-9, the J call TRBJ2-7, with 7 bases matching TRBD2. This CDR3 contains 14 residues. The J segment lost 3 bases and the V segment lost 3 bases, leaving 5 bases of the junction unmatched. The germline V gene has CDR1 SEHNR and CDR2 FQNEAQ (reference sequence).

This clonotype was seen ten or more times. The gene calls are TRBV6-2 or TRBV6-3 and TRBJ1-5; D call uncertain. CDR1 MNHEY and CDR2 SVGEGT come from the germline V gene. V lost 4 bases to trimming and J lost 4 bases, with 14 bases between them. This CDR3 contains 15 residues. As DNA, the CDR3 is TGTGCCAGCAGTTTTACGGTCGCTGTAAATCAGCCCCAGCATTTT. This encodes CASSFTVAVNQPQHF.

This clonotype was seen many times. The V gene is TRBV11-2, the J gene TRBJ2-4; 7 bases line up with TRBD2. The germline gives CDR1 SGHAT, CDR2 FQNNGV. This CDR3 is 15 amino acids long. V lost 2 bases, J lost 0 bases, and 1 base stayed unmatched. For the CDR3, the DNA is TGTGCCAGCAGCTTACTAGCGGTAGCCAAAAACATTCAGTACTTC. Its translation: CASSLLAVAKNIQYF.

This clonotype was observed many times. V usage is TRBV6-6 and J usage is TRBJ2-1; no reliable D call. The V gene's germline CDR1 is MNHNY and CDR2 SVGAGI (reference sequence). The ends were cut back, 11 bases at V and 0 bases at J, with 17 bases in the middle. The CDR3 has 15 residues. The CDR3 DNA sequence: TGTGCCGCAGCCCCTATTTCGAGCTCCTACAATGAGCAGTTCTTC. It codes for CAAAPISSSYNEQFF.

This clonotype occurred many times. The J gene is TRBJ2-3, the V gene TRBV7-8; D is possibly TRBD2 (5 bases). Germline-derived CDR1 and CDR2 are SGHVS and FQNEAQ. Between the trimmed V and J ends, which lost 1 base and 8 bases, there was a span of 10 bases. The CDR3 covers 13 residues. The DNA of the CDR3 is TGTGCCAGCAGCTTAGGGAGGTCGGGTACGCAGTATTTT. Translated: CASSLGRSGTQYF.

Ten or more counts support this clonotype. This chain connects TRBV6-5 to TRBJ1-1; possible D gene TRBD1, 5 bases. Germline CDR1 reads MNHEY; CDR2 reads SVGAGI. Trimming shortened V by 2 bases and J by 6 bases, and 7 bases separated the two germline ends. The CDR3 is 12 amino acids. CDR3 nucleotide sequence: TGTGCCAGCAGTTACGCAGGGTCTGAAGCTTTCTTT. This gives the protein CASSYAGSEAFF.

This clonotype was picked up many times. This chain joins TRBV10-3 and TRBJ1-1; 7 bases agree with TRBD1. This CDR3 spans 16 amino acids. Germline loops: CDR1 ENHRY, CDR2 SYGVKD. V was pared by 5 bases and J by 0 bases, with 9 bases of the junction left unmatched. CDR3 sequence: CAISQGGISMNTEAFF. The DNA of the CDR3 is TGTGCCATCAGTCAGGGGGGGATTTCGATGAACACTGAAGCTTTCTTT.

This clonotype appeared many times. The chain employs TRBV20-1 and TRBJ1-1; no definite D call. V lost 5 bases and J 5 bases, leaving 18 bases between the germline ends. The V gene's germline CDR1 is DFQATT and CDR2 SNEGSKA (reference sequence). The CDR3 is made up of 14 amino acids. DNA of the CDR3: TGCAGTGCTCCGGACTTGTATACGAGGACTGAAGCTTTCTTT. Its protein is CSAPDLYTRTEAFF.

This clonotype was seen at least ten times. The V call is TRBV6-5, the J call TRBJ2-2; a possible D gene is TRBD1 (6 bases). The CDR3 has 17 amino acids. Germline assignment: CDR1 MNHEY and CDR2 SVGAGI. The V end was cut by 6 bases, the J end by 5 bases, with 22 bases between. The CDR3 loop reads CASRRDNSGAWTGELFF. CDR3 coding DNA: TGTGCCAGCAGAAGGGACAACTCAGGGGCCTGGACCGGGGAGCTGTTTTTT.

This clonotype appeared a few times. The genes are TRBV25-1 and TRBJ2-1; D ambiguous. The CDR3 totals 15 residues. V dropped 3 bases and J dropped 7 bases, with 16 bases sitting between them. CDR1 and CDR2 (germline): MGHDK, SYGVNS. The CDR3 is CASSDSLLLKNEQFF. In DNA, the CDR3 is TGTGCCAGCAGTGATTCGTTGCTCCTGAAGAATGAGCAGTTCTTC.

A word on this clonotype: This may be a read error, as it is one base from a much larger clone. The chain employs TRBV18 and TRBJ1-2; 9 bases are a match to TRBD1. From germline, CDR1 is KGHSH and CDR2 LQKENI. The CDR3 has 16 amino acids. CDR3 bases: TGTGCCAACTCACCAACCCGGACAGGGGAGGTGGATGGCTACACCTTC. Translated, it gives CANSPTRTGEVDGYTF.